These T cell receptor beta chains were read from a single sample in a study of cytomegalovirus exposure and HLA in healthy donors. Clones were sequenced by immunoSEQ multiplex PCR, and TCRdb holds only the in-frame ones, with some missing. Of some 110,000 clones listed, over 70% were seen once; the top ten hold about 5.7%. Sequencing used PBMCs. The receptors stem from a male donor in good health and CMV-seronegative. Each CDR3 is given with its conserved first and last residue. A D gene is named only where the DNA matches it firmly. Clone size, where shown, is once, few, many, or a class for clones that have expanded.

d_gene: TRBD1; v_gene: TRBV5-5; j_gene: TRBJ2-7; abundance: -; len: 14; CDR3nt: TGTGCCAGCAGCCACGACAGGGGGCTCTACGAGCAGTACTTC; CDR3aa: CASSHDRGLYEQYF
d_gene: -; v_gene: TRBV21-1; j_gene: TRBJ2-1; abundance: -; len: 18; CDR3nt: TGTGCCAGCAGCAAAGTGGAACGACTAGCGGGAACCTACAATGAGCAGTTCTTC; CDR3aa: CASSKVERLAGTYNEQFF
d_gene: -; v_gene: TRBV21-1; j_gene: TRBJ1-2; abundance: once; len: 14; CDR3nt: TGTGCCAGCACCCCGGGGGGGGGTGAGTATGGCTACACCTTC; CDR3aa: CASTPGGGEYGYTF
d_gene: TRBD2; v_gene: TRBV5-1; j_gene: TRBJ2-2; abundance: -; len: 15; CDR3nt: TGCGCCAGTACTCCTCTAGCGGGAGGGCCCGGGGAGCTGTTTTTT; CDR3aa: CASTPLAGGPGELFF
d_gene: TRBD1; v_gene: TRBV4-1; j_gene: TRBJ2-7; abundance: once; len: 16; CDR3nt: TGCGCCAGCAGCCAAGGTCGGGGACAGGGTTCCTACGAGCAGTACTTC; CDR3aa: CASSQGRGQGSYEQYF
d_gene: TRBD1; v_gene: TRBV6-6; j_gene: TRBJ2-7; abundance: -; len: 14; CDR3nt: TGTGCCAGCAGTACCCGGGACAGCCCCTACGAGCAGTACTTC; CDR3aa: CASSTRDSPYEQYF
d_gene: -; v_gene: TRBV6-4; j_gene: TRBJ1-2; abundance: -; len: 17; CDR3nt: TGTGCCAGCAGTGAAAGGTTTTACGACAGCTTGTCCTATGGCTACACCTTC; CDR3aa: CASSERFYDSLSYGYTF
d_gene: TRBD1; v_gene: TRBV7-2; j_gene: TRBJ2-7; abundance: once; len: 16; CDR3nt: TGTGCCAGCAGTATGGGGTGGGGGACAGGGATTTACGAGCAGTACTTC; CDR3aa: CASSMGWGTGIYEQYF
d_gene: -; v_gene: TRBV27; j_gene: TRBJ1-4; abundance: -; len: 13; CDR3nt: TGTGCCAGCAGTCCTGGTGGGGGGGTGGGACTGTTTTTT; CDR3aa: CASSPGGGVGLFF
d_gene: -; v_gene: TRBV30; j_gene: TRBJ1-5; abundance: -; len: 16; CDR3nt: TGTGCCTGGAGTGGAGATGGGCAAAATAGCAATCAGCCCCAGCATTTT; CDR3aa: CAWSGDGQNSNQPQHF
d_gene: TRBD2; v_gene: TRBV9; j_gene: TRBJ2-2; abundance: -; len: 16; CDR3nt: TGTGCCAGCAGCCCAGGGGAGGGACTAGCCGGCGGGGAGCTGTTTTTT; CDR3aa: CASSPGEGLAGGELFF
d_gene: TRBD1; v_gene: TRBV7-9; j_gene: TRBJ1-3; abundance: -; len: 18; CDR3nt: TGTGCCAGCAGCCCCCGGGACAGGGTAGGGTCCTCTGGAAACACCATATATTTT; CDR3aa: CASSPRDRVGSSGNTIYF
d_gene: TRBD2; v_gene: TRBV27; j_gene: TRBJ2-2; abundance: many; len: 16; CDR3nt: TGTGCCAGCAGTTTATGGCGGGAGGGGGGCACCGGGGAGCTGTTTTTT; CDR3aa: CASSLWREGGTGELFF
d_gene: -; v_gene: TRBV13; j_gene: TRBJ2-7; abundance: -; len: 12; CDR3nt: TGTGCCAGCAGCTTAGGCTCCTACGAGCAGTACTTC; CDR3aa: CASSLGSYEQYF
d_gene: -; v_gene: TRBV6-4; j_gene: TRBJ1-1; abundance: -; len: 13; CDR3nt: TGTGCCAGCAGCGTACACAAAAACACTGAAGCTTTCTTT; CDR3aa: CASSVHKNTEAFF
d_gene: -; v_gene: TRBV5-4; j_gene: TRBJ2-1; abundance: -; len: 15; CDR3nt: TGTGCCAGCAGCTCGGAACAGGGTTCCTACAATGAGCAGTTCTTC; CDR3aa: CASSSEQGSYNEQFF
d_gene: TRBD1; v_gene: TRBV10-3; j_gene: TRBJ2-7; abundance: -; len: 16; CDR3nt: TGTGCCATCAGTGAGTCGAAGGGTGCGACAGGGCGCGAGCAGTACTTC; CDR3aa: CAISESKGATGREQYF
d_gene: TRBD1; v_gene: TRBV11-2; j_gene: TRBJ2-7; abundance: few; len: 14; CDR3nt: TGTGCCAGCAGCGCCTCCGGGACAGCCTACGAGCAGTACTTC; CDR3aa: CASSASGTAYEQYF
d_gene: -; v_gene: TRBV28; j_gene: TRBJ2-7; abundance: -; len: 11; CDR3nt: TGTGCCAGCAGTAGATCGCCCGAGCAGTACTTC; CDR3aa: CASSRSPEQYF
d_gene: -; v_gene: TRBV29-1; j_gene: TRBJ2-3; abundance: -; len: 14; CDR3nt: TGCAGCGCTGGTGGGCCCCTAAGTGGGGATACGCAGTATTTT; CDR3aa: CSAGGPLSGDTQYF
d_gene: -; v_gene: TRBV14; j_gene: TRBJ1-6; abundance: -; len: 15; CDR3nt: TGTGCCAGCAGCCGACGACAGCGTGATAATTCACCCCTCCACTTT; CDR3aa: CASSRRQRDNSPLHF
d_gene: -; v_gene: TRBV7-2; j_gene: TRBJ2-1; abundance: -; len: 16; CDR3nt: TGTGCCAGCAGACGGTCGCGAGGCCTAGGATACAATGAGCAGTTCTTC; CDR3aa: CASRRSRGLGYNEQFF
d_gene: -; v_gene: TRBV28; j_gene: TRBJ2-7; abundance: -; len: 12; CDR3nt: TGTGCCAGCAGGACATACCCCTACGAGCAGTACTTC; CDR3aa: CASRTYPYEQYF